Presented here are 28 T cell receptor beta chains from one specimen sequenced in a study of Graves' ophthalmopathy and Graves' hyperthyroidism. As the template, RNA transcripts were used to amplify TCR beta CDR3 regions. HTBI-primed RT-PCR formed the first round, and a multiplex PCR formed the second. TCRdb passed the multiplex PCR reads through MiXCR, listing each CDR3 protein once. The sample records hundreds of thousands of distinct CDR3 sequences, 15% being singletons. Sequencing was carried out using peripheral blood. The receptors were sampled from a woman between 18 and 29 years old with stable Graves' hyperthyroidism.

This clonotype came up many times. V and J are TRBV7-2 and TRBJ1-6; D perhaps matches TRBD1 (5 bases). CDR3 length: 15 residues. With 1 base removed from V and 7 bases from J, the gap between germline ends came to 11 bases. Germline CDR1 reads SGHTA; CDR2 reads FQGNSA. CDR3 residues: CASSLGFGGNSPLHF. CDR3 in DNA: TGTGCCAGCAGCTTAGGGTTCGGGGGGAATTCACCCCTCCACTTT.

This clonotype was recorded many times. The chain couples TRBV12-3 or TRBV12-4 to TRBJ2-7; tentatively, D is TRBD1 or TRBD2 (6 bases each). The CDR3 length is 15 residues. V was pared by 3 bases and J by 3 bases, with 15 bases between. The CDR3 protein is CASSLGGRRLYEQYF. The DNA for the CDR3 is TGTGCCAGCAGTTTGGGGGGCAGGAGGCTCTACGAGCAGTACTTC.

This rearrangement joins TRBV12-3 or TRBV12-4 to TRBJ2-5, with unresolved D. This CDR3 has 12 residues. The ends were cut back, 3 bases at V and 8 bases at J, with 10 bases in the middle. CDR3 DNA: TGTGCCAGCAGTTTGGTAGGGAACACCCAGTACTTC. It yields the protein CASSLVGNTQYF.

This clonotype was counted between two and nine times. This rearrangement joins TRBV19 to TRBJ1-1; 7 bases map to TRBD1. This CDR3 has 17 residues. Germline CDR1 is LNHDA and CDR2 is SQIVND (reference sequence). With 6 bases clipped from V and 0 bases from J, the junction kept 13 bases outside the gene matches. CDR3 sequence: CASRPPQQGPLNTEAFF. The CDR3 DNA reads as TGTGCCAGTAGACCCCCCCAACAGGGGCCCCTGAACACTGAAGCTTTCTTT.

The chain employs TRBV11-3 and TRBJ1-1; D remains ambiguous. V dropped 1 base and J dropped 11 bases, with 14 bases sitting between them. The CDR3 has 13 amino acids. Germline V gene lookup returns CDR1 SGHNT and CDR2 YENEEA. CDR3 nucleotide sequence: TGTGCCAGCAGCTTAGGGAGCCCTGGGGAGGCTTTCTTT. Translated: CASSLGSPGEAFF.

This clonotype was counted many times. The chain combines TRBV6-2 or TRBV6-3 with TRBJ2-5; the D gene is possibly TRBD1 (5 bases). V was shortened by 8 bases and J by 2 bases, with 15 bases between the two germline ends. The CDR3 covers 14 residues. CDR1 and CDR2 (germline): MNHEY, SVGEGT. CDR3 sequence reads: CASETANRQETQYF. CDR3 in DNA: TGTGCCAGCGAGACAGCAAATAGACAAGAGACCCAGTACTTC.

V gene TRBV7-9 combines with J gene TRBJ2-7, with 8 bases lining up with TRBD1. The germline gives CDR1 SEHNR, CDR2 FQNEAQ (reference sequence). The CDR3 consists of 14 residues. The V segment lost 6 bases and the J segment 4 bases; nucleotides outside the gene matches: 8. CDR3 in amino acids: CASSGDRGVYEQYF. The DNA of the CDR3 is TGTGCCAGCAGTGGAGACAGGGGAGTTTACGAGCAGTACTTC.

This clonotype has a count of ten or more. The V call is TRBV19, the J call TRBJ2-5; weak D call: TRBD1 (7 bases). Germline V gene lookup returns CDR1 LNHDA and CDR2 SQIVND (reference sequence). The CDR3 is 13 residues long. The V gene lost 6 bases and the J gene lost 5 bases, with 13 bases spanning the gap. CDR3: CASSQGGSETQYF. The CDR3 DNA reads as TGTGCCAGTAGCCAGGGGGGTAGTGAGACCCAGTACTTC.

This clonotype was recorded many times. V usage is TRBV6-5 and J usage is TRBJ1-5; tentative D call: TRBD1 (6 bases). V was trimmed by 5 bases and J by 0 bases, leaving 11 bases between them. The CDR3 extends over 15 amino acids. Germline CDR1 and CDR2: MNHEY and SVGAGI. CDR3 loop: CASSREQGSNQPQHF. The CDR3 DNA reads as TGTGCCAGCAGTCGGGAACAGGGTAGCAATCAGCCCCAGCATTTT.

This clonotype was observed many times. The CDR3 DNA reads TGTGCCAGCAGTACCGGGACGGTGGTCAGTACGACCCAGTACTTC. Protein product: CASSTGTVVSTTQYF. The rearrangement joins TRBV6-1 to TRBJ2-5, with D possibly called TRBD1 or TRBD2 (5 bases each). From germline, CDR1 is MNHNS and CDR2 SASEGT. The CDR3 covers 15 residues. V dropped 5 bases and J dropped 7 bases, with 20 bases sitting between them.

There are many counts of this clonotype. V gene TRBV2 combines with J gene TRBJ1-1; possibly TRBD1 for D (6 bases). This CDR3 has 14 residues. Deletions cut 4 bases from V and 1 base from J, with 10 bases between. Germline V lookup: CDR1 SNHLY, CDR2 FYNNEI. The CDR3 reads CASSARGPNTEAFF. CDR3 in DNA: TGTGCCAGCAGTGCCAGGGGTCCGAACACTGAAGCTTTCTTT.

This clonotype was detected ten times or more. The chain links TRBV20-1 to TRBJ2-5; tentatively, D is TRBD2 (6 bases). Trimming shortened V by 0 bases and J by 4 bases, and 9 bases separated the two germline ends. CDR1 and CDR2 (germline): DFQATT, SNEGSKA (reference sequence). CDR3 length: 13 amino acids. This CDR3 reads CSARDMGGETQYF. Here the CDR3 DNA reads TGCAGTGCTAGAGATATGGGGGGAGAGACCCAGTACTTC.

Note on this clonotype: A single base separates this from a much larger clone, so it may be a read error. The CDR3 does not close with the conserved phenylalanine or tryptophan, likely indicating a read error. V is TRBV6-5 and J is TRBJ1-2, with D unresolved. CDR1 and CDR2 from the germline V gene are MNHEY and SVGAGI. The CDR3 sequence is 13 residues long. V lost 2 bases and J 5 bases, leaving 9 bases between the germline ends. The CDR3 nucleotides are TGTGCCAGCAGTTACGATCCGGAATATGGCTACACCTCC. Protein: CASSYDPEYGYTS.

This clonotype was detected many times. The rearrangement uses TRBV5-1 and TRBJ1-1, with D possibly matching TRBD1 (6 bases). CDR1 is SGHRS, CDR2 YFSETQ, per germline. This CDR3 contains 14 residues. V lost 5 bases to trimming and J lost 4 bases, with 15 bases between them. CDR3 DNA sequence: TGCGCCAGCAGTCCTCCAACAGGGACCACTGAAGCTTTCTTT. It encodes CASSPPTGTTEAFF.

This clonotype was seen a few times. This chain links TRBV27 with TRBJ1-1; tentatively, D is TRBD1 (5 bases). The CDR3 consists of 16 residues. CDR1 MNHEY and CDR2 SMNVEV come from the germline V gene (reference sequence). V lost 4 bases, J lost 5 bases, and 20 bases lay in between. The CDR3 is CASSSVGRPRGTEAFF. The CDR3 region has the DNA TGTGCCAGCAGTTCAGTGGGACGGCCCCGGGGGACTGAAGCTTTCTTT.

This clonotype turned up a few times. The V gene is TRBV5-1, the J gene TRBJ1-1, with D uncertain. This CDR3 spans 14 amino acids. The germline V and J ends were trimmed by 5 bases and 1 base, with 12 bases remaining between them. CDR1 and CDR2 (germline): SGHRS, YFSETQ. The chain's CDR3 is CASSQNPGNTEAFF. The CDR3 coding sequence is TGCGCCAGCAGTCAAAACCCGGGGAACACTGAAGCTTTCTTT.

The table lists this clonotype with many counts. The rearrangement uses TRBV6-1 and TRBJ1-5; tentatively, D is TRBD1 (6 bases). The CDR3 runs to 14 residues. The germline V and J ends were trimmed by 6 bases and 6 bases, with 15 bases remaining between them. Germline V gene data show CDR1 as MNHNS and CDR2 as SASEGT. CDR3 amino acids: CASSTRGVFQPQHF. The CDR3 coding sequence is TGTGCCAGCAGCACTAGGGGGGTTTTTCAGCCCCAGCATTTT.

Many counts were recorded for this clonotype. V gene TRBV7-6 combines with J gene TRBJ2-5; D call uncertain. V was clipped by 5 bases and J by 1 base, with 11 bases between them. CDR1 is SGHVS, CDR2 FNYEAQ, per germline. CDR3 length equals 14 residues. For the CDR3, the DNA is TGTGCCAGCAGCCCCCTGTACGCCCAAGAGACCCAGTACTTC. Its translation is CASSPLYAQETQYF.

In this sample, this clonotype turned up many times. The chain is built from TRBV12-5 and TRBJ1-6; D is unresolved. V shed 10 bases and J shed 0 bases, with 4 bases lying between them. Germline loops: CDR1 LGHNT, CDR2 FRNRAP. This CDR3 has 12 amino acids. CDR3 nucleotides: TGTGCTATTGGCTCCTATAATTCACCCCTCCACTTT. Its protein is CAIGSYNSPLHF.

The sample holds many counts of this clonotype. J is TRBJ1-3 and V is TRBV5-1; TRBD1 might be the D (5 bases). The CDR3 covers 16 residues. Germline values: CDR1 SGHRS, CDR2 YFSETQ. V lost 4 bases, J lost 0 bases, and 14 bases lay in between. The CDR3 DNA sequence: TGCGCCAGCAGCCTGGAGGGACGGATCTCTGGAAACACCATATATTTT. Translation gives CASSLEGRISGNTIYF.

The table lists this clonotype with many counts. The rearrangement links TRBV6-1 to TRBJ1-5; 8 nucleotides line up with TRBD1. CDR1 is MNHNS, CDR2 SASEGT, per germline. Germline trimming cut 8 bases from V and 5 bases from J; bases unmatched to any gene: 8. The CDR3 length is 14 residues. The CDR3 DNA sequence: TGTGCCAGCGCCGTCAGGGGGCGGGATCAGCCCCAGCATTTT. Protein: CASAVRGRDQPQHF.

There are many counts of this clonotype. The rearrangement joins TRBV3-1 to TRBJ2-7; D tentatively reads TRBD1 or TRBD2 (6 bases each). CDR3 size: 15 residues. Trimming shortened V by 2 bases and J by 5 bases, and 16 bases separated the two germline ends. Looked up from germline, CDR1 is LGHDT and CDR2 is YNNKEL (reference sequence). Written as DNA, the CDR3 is TGTGCCAGCAGCCAAAAGCTGTTCGGGGGCGACGAGCAGTACTTC. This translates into CASSQKLFGGDEQYF.

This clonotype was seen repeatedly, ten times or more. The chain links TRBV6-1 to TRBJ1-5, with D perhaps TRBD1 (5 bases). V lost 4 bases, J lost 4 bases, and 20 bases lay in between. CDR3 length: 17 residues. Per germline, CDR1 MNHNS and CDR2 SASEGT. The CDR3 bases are TGTGCCAGCAGTGGGTTACGGGACCGCCGACGGAATCAGCCCCAGCATTTT. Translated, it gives CASSGLRDRRRNQPQHF.

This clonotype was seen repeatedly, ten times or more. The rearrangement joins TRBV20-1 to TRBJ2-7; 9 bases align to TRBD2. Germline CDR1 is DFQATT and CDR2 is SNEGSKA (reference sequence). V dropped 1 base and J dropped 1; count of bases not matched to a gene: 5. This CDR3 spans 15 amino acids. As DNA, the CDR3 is TGCAGTGCTAGAGCCGAAGCGGGGGGTTCCTACGAGCAGTACTTC. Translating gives CSARAEAGGSYEQYF.

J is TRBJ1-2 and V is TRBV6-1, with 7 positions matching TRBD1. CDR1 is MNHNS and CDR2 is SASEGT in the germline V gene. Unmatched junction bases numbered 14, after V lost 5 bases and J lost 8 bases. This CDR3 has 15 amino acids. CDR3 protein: CASSKMGQSSGGYTF. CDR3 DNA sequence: TGTGCCAGCAGTAAGATGGGACAGTCATCAGGGGGCTACACCTTC.

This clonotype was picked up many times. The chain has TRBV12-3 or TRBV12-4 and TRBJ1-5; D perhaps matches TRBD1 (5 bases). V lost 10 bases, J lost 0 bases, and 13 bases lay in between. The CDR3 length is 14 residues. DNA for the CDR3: TGTGCCATCGACAGCCTTTATAGCAATCAGCCCCAGCATTTT. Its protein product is CAIDSLYSNQPQHF.

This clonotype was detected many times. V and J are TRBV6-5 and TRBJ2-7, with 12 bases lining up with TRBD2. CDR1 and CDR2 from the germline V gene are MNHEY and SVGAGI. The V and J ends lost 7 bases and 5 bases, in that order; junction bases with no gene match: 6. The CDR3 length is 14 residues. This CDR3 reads CASTRTSGVDEQYF. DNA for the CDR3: TGTGCCAGCACGAGGACTAGCGGGGTCGACGAGCAGTACTTC.

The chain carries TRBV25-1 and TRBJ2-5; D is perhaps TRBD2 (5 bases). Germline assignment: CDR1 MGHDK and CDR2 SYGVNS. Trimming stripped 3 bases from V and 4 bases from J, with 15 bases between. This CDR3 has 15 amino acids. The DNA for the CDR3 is TGTGCCAGCAGTGACCCTCGGGGTTCGGGAGAGACCCAGTACTTC. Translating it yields CASSDPRGSGETQYF.